The 12 T cell receptor beta chains listed next were all sequenced from one sample in a study of T cells in Graves' hyperthyroidism and ophthalmopathy. The source material, RNA transcripts, was used to amplify TCR beta CDR3 regions. A set of HTBI primers served as the primers for a first-round RT-PCR of the TCR CDR3. TCRdb processed the multiplex PCR reads anew with MiXCR; each CDR3 protein has one entry. This sample carries hundreds of thousands of distinct CDR3 sequences, around 38% of them seen once, and the ten largest clones take 8.9%. What was sequenced was blood. These receptors came from a man between 18 and 35 years old with Graves' hyperthyroidism.

This clonotype was detected ten times or more. The chain employs TRBV29-1 and TRBJ2-7; 8 bases are a match to TRBD2. The CDR3 length is 14 residues. V lost 6 bases and J lost 2; bases outside the gene matches: 9. CDR1 is SQVTM, CDR2 ANQGSEA, per germline. The CDR3 region has the DNA TGCAGCGTCCTCGGGGGGGAGGGAACCTACGAGCAGTACTTC. This gives the protein CSVLGGEGTYEQYF.

As to this clonotype: Germline is not matched at one junction end, which may reflect a read error. The chain joins TRBV24-1 to TRBJ2-6, with D possibly being TRBD1 (6 bases). The CDR3 has 19 amino acids. In germline, CDR1 is KGHDR, CDR2 SFDVKD. The DNA of the CDR3 is TGTGCCAGCAGTTCACACGGGACACCCAAACTCTCTGGGGCCAACGTCCTGACTTTC. Translating gives CASSSHGTPKLSGANVLTF.

This clonotype was detected ten times or more. The chain is built from TRBV7-2 and TRBJ1-5; D unresolved. CDR1 and CDR2 (germline): SGHTA, FQGNSA. The V end lost 4 bases, the J end lost 5 bases, and 9 bases lay between the germline ends. There are 13 residues in the CDR3. The CDR3 DNA reads as TGTGCCAGCAGCTCCCACACGTATCAGCCCCAGCATTTT. Translated, it gives CASSSHTYQPQHF. Full variable domain (remainder filled in from reference TRBV7-2 and TRBJ1-5): GAGVSQSPSNKVTEKGKDVELRCDPISGHTALYWYRQSLGQGLEFLIYFQGNSAPDKSGLPSDRFSAERTGGSVSTLTIQRTQQEDSAVYLCASSSHTYQPQHFGDGTRLSIL.

The rearrangement joins TRBV12-3 or TRBV12-4 to TRBJ1-2; no firm D call. This CDR3 has 14 amino acids. Deletions cut 1 base from V and 1 base from J, with 7 bases between. The CDR3 DNA follows: TGTGCCAGCAGTTTAGACGGATATAACTATGGCTACACCTTC. It is translated as CASSLDGYNYGYTF.

This clonotype has a count of ten or more. One junction end does not reproduce the germline sequence, and a read error may be involved. The gene calls are TRBV7-7 and TRBJ1-1; maybe TRBD1 (5 bases). The CDR3 runs 13 residues. The germline V gene encodes CDR1 SSHAT and CDR2 FNYEAQ (reference sequence). The CDR3 region is CASSIDSNTEAFF. The DNA for the CDR3 is TGTGCTAGCAGCATTGACAGTAACACTGAAGCTTTCTTT.

CDR3 residues: CASSAGAGGAHNSPLHF. CDR3 bases: TGTGCCAGCAGTGCCGGGGCCGGGGGGGCGCATAATTCACCCCTCCACTTT. The V and J genes are TRBV7-9 and TRBJ1-6; possible D gene TRBD1, 6 bases. The CDR3 has 17 amino acids. Deletions cut 6 bases from V and 5 bases from J, with 20 bases between. Germline-derived CDR1 and CDR2 are SEHNR and FQNEAQ (reference sequence).

This clonotype has at least ten counts. The rearrangement links TRBV20-1 to TRBJ1-2, with a tentative D call TRBD1 (6 bases). This CDR3 has 13 amino acids. Germline V gene data show CDR1 as DFQATT and CDR2 as SNEGSKA (reference sequence). Trimming left V 6 bases short and J 4 bases short, with 15 bases between. The CDR3 reads CSATFTGFYGYTF. The CDR3 DNA reads TGCAGTGCCACATTTACAGGGTTCTATGGCTACACCTTC.

The chain has TRBV5-1 and TRBJ2-7; D may be TRBD2 (6 bases). The CDR3 totals 15 residues. CDR1 and CDR2 from the germline V gene are SGHRS and YFSETQ. V was clipped by 4 bases and J by 2 bases, with 16 bases between them. The CDR3 coding sequence is TGCGCCAGCAGCCTCGGAGGGGCGGGACCCTACGAGCAGTACTTC. This gives the protein CASSLGGAGPYEQYF.

This clonotype has ten or more counts. This sequence joins TRBV2 and TRBJ1-5; weak D call: TRBD1 (5 bases). Trimming took off 6 bases at V and 6 bases at J, with 18 bases between the two ends. This CDR3 region has 15 residues. CDR1 is SNHLY, CDR2 FYNNEI, per germline. As DNA, the CDR3 is TGTGCCAGCAGCAGGGAAGGTGGTGGTGGTCAGCCCCAGCATTTT. The encoded protein is CASSREGGGGQPQHF.

The table lists this clonotype with many counts. This rearrangement joins TRBV15 to TRBJ1-1; 9 bases line up with TRBD1. CDR1 LNHNV and CDR2 YYDKDF come from the germline V gene (reference sequence). Germline trimming cut 3 bases from V and 5 bases from J; bases unmatched to any gene: 10. The CDR3 is made up of 16 amino acids. The CDR3 is CATSSLVGQGKTEAFF. The CDR3 nucleotides read TGTGCCACCAGCAGCCTTGTCGGACAGGGGAAAACTGAAGCTTTCTTT.

This clonotype was observed at least ten times. The gene calls are TRBV20-1 and TRBJ1-1; weak D call: TRBD1 (5 bases). CDR1 is DFQATT, CDR2 SNEGSKA, per germline (reference sequence). The CDR3 runs to 14 residues. The germline V and J ends were trimmed by 6 bases and 0 bases, with 14 bases remaining between them. The CDR3 sequence: CSADALGLNTEAFF. The CDR3 DNA reads as TGCAGTGCCGATGCACTGGGGCTGAACACTGAAGCTTTCTTT.

This clonotype was observed at least ten times. The chain carries TRBV14 and TRBJ1-6; 7 positions agree with TRBD1. The CDR3 loop spans 13 amino acids. V shed 8 bases and J 6 bases; nucleotides not matched to a gene: 4. CDR1 is SGHDN and CDR2 is FVKESK in the germline V gene. CDR3 coding DNA: TGTGCCAGCCGGGACAGACTTAATTCACCCCTCCACTTT. Its protein is CASRDRLNSPLHF.